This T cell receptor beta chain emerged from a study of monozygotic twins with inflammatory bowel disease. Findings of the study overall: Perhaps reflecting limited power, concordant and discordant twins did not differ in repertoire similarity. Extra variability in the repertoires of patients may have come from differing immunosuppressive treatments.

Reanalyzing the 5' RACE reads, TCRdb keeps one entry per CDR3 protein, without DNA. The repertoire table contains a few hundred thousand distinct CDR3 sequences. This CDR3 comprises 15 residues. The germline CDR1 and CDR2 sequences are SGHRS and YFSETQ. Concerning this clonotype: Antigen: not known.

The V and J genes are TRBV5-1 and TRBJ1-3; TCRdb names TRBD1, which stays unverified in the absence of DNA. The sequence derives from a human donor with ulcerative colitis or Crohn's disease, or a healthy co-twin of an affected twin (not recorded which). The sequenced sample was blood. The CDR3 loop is CASSLRAIGGDTIYF. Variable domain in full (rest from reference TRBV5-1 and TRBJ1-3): KAGVTQTPRYLIKTRGQQVTLSCSPISGHRSVSWYQQTPGQGLQFLFEYFSETQRNKGNFPGRFSGRQFSNSRSEMNVSTLELGDSALYLCASSLRAIGGDTIYFGEGSWLTVV.